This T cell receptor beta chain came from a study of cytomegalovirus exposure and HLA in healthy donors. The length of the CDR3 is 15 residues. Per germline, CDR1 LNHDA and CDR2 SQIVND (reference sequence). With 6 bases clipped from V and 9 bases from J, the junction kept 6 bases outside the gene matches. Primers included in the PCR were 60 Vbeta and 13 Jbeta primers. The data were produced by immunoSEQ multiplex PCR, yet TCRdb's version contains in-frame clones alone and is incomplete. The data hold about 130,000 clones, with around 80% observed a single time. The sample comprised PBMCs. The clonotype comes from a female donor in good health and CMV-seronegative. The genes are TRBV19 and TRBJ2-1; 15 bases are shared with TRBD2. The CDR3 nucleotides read TGTGCCAGTAGACGGACTAGCGGGAGGGGGAGTGAGCAGTTCTTC. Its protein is CASRRTSGRGSEQFF.